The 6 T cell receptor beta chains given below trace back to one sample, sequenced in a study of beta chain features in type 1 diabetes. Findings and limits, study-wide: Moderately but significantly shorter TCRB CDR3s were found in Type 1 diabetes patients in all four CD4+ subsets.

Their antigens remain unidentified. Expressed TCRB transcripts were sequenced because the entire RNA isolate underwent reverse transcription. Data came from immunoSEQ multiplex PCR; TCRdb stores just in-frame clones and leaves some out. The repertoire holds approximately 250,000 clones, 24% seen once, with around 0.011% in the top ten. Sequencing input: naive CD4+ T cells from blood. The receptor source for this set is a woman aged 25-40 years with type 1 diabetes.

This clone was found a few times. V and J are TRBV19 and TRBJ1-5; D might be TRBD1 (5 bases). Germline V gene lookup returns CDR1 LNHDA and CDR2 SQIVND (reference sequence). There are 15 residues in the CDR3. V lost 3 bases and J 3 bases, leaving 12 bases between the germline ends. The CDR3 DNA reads TGTGCCAGTAGTATGGGGCAGGTTTTCAATCAGCCCCAGCATTTT. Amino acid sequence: CASSMGQVFNQPQHF.

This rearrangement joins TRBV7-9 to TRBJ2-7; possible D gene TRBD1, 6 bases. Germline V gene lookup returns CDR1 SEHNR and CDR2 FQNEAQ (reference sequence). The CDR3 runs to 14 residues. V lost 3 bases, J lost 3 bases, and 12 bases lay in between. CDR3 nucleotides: TGTGCCAGCAGCTTCTCCGGGACAAACTACGAGCAGTACTTC. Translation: CASSFSGTNYEQYF. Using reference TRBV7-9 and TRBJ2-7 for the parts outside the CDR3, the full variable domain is DTGVSQNPRHKITKRGQNVTFRCDPISEHNRLYWYRQTLGQGPEFLTYFQNEAQLEKSRLLSDRFSAERPKGSFSTLEIQRTEQGDSAMYLCASSFSGTNYEQYFGPGTRLTVT.

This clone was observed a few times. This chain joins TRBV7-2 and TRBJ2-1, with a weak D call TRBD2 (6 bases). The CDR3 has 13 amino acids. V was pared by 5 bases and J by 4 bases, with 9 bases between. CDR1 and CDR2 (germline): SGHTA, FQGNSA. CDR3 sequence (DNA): TGTGCCAGCAGCGAGACTAGGTACAATGAGCAGTTCTTC. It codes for CASSETRYNEQFF.

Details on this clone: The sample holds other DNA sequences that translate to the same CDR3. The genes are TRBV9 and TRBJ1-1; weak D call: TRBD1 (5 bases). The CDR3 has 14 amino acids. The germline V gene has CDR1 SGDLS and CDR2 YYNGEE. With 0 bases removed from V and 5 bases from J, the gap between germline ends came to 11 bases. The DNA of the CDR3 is TGTGCCAGCAGCGTAGAGACGGGGGGGACTGAAGCTTTCTTT. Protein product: CASSVETGGTEAFF. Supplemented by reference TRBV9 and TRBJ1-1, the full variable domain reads DSGVTQTPKHLITATGQRVTLRCSPRSGDLSVYWYQQSLDQGLQFLIQYYNGEERAKGNILERFSAQQFPDLHSELNLSSLELGDSALYFCASSVETGGTEAFFGQGTRLTVV.

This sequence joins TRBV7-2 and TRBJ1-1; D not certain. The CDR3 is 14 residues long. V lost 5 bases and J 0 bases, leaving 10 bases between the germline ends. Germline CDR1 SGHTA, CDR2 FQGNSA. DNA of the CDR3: TGTGCCAGCAGCCCCCACCAGATGAACACTGAAGCTTTCTTT. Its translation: CASSPHQMNTEAFF.

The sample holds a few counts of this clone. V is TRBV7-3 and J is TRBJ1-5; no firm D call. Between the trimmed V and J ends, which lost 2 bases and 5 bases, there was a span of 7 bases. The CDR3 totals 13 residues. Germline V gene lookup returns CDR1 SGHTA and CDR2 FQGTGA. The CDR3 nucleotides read TGTGCCAGCAGCTTAGACGCGGATCAGCCCCAGCATTTT. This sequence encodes CASSLDADQPQHF.